Here is one T cell receptor (beta chain) with its context. Primers: 60 Vbeta forward and 13 Jbeta reverse. Some clones are missing from TCRdb's copy, which holds only in-frame ones; the method was immunoSEQ multiplex PCR. This sample yields 200,000 to 250,000 clones, of which 82% are seen a single time; 5.4% belongs to the top ten. This CDR3 region has 13 residues. These data come from a study of cytomegalovirus exposure and HLA in healthy donors. This clonotype originated in a woman aged 40-49 years in good health and CMV-seropositive. Specimen: PBMCs. The chain uses TRBV21-1 and TRBJ1-4. TRBV21-1 is listed as a pseudogene. CDR3 residues: CASSKAPRGKLFF. The CDR3 coding sequence is TGTGCCAGCAGCAAAGCGCCGAGAGGGAAACTGTTTTTT.